This T cell receptor beta chain was found in a study of regulatory T cells in long-lasting Graves disease. On this clonotype itself: Its antigen is currently unknown.

The CDR3 spans 13 residues. Trimming took 5 bases from V and 2 from J, leaving 10 bases between them. From germline, CDR1 is LNHDA and CDR2 SQIVND (reference sequence). Time point denoted: persistent/refractory GD, antithyroid drugs over 5 years with positive TRAb. PBMC-extracted RNA yielded the TCR library. Findings and caveats of the study: With a small sample size, accuracy may have been reduced.

Combining iRepertoire HTBI primers with Arm-PCR of CDR3 regions, the authors built TCR beta libraries. Per the authors' pipeline: Samples jointly harbored fewer than 65 TRBV and some 13 TRBJ segments. TCRdb re-called the multiplex PCR reads with MiXCR, one entry per CDR3 protein. TCRdb, rather than the study authors, made the V and J calls. The sample lists 450,000 or so distinct CDR3 sequences, around 21% occurring once. The source of this sequence is a female donor with Graves disease. The sequences come from peripheral blood mononuclear cells (PBMCs), collected when the disease was refractory, from a patient treated with antithyroid drugs. The genes are TRBV19 and TRBJ2-7, with D uncertain. CDR3 nucleotide sequence: TGTGCCAGTAGTGCACGCCTCACCTACGAGCAGTACTTC. This translates into CASSARLTYEQYF.